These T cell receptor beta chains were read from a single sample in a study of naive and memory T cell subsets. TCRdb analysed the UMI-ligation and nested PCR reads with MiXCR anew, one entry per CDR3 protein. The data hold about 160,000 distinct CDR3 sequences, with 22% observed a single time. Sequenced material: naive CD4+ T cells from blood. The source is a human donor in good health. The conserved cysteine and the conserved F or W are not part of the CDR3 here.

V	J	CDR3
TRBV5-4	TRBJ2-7	ASSAQVSYEQY
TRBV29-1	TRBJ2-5	SASLAGVGETQY
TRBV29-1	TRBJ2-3	SVSPLSGFARTDTQY
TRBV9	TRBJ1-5	ASSAHSGGVNQPQH
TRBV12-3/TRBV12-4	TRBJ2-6	ASSPTPMFSGANVLT
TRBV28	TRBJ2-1	ASSFPKVSDHEQF
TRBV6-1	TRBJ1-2	ASAPGTGHGYT
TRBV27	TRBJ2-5	ASSSRPGLAVQETQY
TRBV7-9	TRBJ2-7	ASSLVPSGPVEQY
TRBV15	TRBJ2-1	ATSRVGSGGSNEQF
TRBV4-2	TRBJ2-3	ASSQDNGRALDTQY
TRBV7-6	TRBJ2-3	ASSTGTGQRPSY
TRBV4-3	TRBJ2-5	ASSQETGRSEETQY
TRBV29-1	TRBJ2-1	SVEAALDPYNEQF
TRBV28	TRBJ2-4	ASSLLQEVGNIQY
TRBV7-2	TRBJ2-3	ASSYSGSTDTQY
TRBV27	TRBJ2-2	ASSYLPPDQGGTGELF
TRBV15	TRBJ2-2	ATSRPSGRGTGELF
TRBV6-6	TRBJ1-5	ASQRARGFPGEGNQPQH
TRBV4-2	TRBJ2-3	ASSQVDLAGVGGTQY
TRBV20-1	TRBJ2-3	SARREWGDTQY
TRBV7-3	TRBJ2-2	ASSLRIGSAGELF
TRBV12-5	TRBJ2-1	ASGFGGRGDNEQF
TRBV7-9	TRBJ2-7	ASSPRPQGVGSYEQY
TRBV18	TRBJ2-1	ASSPGLAGGSYNEQF
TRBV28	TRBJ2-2	ASSLRSPRTGELF
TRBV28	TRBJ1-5	ASSLAPGGQPQH
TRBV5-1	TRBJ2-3	ASSLDGGMRTDTQY